This note documents a single T cell receptor beta chain sequence. Its antigen is undetermined. This sample stems from a study of cytomegalovirus exposure and HLA in healthy donors. Study-level results: Per a prior analysis, the majority of TCR beta V segments were productive roughly 90% or roughly 30% of the time. Certain indistinguishable V segments, among them TRBV6-2 and TRBV6-3, were excluded.

PCR involved 60 Vbeta and 13 Jbeta primers. Measured with immunoSEQ multiplex PCR; TCRdb has only the in-frame clones, and not every one. Counted here are 130,000 or so clones, roughly 80% occurring once; the ten biggest clones make up 1.5% to 2%. Healthy donors of bone marrow made up the group. This CDR3 spans 16 amino acids. With 4 bases clipped from V and 2 bases from J, the junction kept 9 bases outside the gene matches. CDR1 and CDR2 from the germline V gene are SGHNT and YYREEE (reference sequence). The receptor was derived from a female donor in good health and CMV-seronegative. The source material was PBMCs. The chain combines TRBV5-4 with TRBJ2-3; TRBD2 matches at 8 bases. The CDR3 nucleotides are TGTGCCAGCAGCCCATCCGGCGGGGGGTCCACAGATACGCAGTATTTT. Translating gives CASSPSGGGSTDTQYF.